This paragraph reports one TCR beta chain. Its antigen is currently unknown. The record originates from a study of OX40 agonist ivuxolimab in advanced cancers. Study-wide background: Of the patients, three showed partial responses, one with hepatocellular carcinoma and two with cutaneous melanoma.

Measured with immunoSEQ multiplex PCR; TCRdb has only the in-frame clones, and not every one. The sample holds about 76,000 clones, less than 90% seen once. Study results and caveats: Expanded clones belonging to CD8+ T cells outnumbered, on average, those of CD4+. Clones of CD4+ and CD8+ blood T cells grew by week 6 at doses of 0.1 to 3.0 mg/kg.

There are 17 residues in the CDR3. From germline, CDR1 is MNHEY and CDR2 SMNVEV (reference sequence). With 2 bases removed from V and 2 bases from J, the gap between germline ends came to 16 bases. The clonotype was recovered from an adult with an advanced solid tumor such as melanoma, head and neck, liver or kidney cancer. The chain carries TRBV27 and TRBJ2-1; weak D call: TRBD2 (5 bases). The sample in question was CD4+ or CD8+ T cells sorted from blood, obtained in a trial of the OX40 agonist ivuxolimab. CDR3 amino acids: CASSLPQVSGPYNEQFF. CDR3 DNA: TGTGCCAGCAGTTTACCCCAGGTGAGCGGCCCCTACAATGAGCAGTTCTTC.